These T cell receptor beta chains were read from a single sample in a study of identical twins. TCRdb ran MiXCR on the 5' RACE reads and lists one entry per CDR3 protein. Of roughly 1.6 million distinct CDR3 sequences in the sample, around 33% are singletons; the top ten hold 0.25% to 0.3%. Material: cord blood. These receptors were collected from a newborn girl in good health. Each CDR3 is given with its conserved first and last residue. Each record gives: clone size, D gene, J gene, V gene, CDR3 length, CDR3 protein, CDR3 DNA. A D gene is named only where the DNA matches it firmly. Some rows mark clone size as missing; the rest say once, few, many or name a class of expanded clone.

few	NA	TRBJ1-5	TRBV12-3/TRBV12-4	14	CASSWAVVNQPQHF	TGTGCCAGCAGTTGGGCAGTAGTGAATCAGCCCCAGCATTTT
NA	NA	TRBJ2-1	TRBV7-9	15	CASSLSDSLGNEQFF	TGTGCCAGCAGCTTATCCGACAGTCTGGGGAATGAGCAGTTCTTC
few	NA	TRBJ2-7	TRBV5-1	14	CASSLVGGTREQYF	TGCGCCAGCAGCTTGGTTGGTGGGACTCGCGAGCAGTACTTC
NA	NA	TRBJ1-5	TRBV6-1	18	CASRSQRQSRHSNQPQHF	TGTGCCAGCAGGTCTCAGCGTCAGTCTAGGCATAGCAATCAGCCCCAGCATTTT
NA	TRBD1	TRBJ2-2	TRBV6-5	18	CASSYSQYGQGRTGELFF	TGTGCCAGCAGTTACTCGCAATATGGACAGGGAAGGACCGGGGAGCTGTTTTTT
NA	TRBD1	TRBJ1-1	TRBV5-1	16	CASSLHIDRGQTEAFF	TGCGCCAGCAGCTTGCACATTGACAGGGGGCAAACTGAAGCTTTCTTT
NA	NA	TRBJ2-7	TRBV25-1	13	CAGSEYNIYEQYF	TGTGCCGGCAGTGAATATAATATTTACGAGCAGTACTTC
many	NA	TRBJ1-2	TRBV25-1	13	CAAAWGTNYGYTF	TGTGCAGCAGCCTGGGGCACTAACTATGGCTACACCTTC
few	NA	TRBJ1-6	TRBV6-1	13	CASTQGVISPLHF	TGTGCCAGCACGCAGGGAGTTATCTCACCCCTCCACTTT
few	NA	TRBJ2-4	TRBV7-2	15	CASTEQGLAKNIQYF	TGTGCCAGCACCGAACAGGGACTAGCCAAAAACATTCAGTACTTC
many	NA	TRBJ2-7	TRBV6-6	14	CASSYFGGNREQYF	TGTGCCAGCAGTTATTTCGGCGGGAATAGGGAGCAGTACTTC
NA	TRBD2	TRBJ2-3	TRBV2	16	CASRPTSGGLTDTQYF	TGTGCCAGCAGACCGACTAGCGGGGGCCTCACAGATACGCAGTATTTT
few	NA	TRBJ1-5	TRBV28	14	CASSAPKGNQPQHF	TGTGCCAGCAGTGCCCCGAAGGGCAATCAGCCCCAGCATTTT
NA	TRBD1	TRBJ2-4	TRBV11-2	16	CASSLAASGQGNIQYF	TGTGCCAGCAGCTTAGCTGCCTCCGGACAGGGGAACATTCAGTACTTC
few	NA	TRBJ1-5	TRBV24-1	14	CATSERGPNQPQHF	TGTGCCACCAGTGAAAGGGGCCCTAATCAGCCCCAGCATTTT
few	TRBD1	TRBJ1-6	TRBV3-1	14	CASSQGQFNSPLHF	TGTGCCAGCAGTCAGGGACAGTTTAATTCACCCCTCCACTTT
many	NA	TRBJ2-7	TRBV12-3/TRBV12-4	15	CASSLRQVPSYEQYF	TGTGCCAGCAGTCTCCGACAGGTACCTTCCTACGAGCAGTACTTC
NA	TRBD1	TRBJ2-2	TRBV12-3/TRBV12-4	17	CASSNKWTGANTGELFF	TGTGCCAGCAGCAATAAGTGGACAGGCGCTAACACCGGGGAGCTGTTTTTT
few	NA	TRBJ2-3	TRBV28	18	CASSSAPLTRAATGTQYF	TGTGCCAGCAGTTCCGCCCCCCTCACGAGGGCCGCCACGGGTACGCAGTATTTT
NA	TRBD2	TRBJ2-7	TRBV29-1	15	CGVEGPSGSSYEQYF	TGCGGCGTTGAGGGGCCTAGCGGGAGCTCCTACGAGCAGTACTTC
few	TRBD2	TRBJ2-4	TRBV14	16	CASSQGPTSGRLKQYF	TGTGCCAGCAGCCAAGGGCCGACTAGCGGAAGACTCAAGCAGTACTTC
few	NA	TRBJ2-1	TRBV6-6	13	CASSYSGPGAQFF	TGTGCCAGCAGTTATTCGGGTCCTGGGGCGCAGTTCTTC
NA	TRBD2	TRBJ2-3	TRBV5-1	14	CASPLSGRTDTQYF	TGCGCCAGTCCTCTTAGCGGGAGAACAGATACGCAGTATTTT
NA	TRBD2	TRBJ2-3	TRBV5-1	15	CASSFRDYSTDTQYF	TGCGCCAGCAGCTTCCGGGACTATAGCACAGATACGCAGTATTTT
few	NA	TRBJ2-7	TRBV10-3	14	CAISGGAYSYEQYF	TGTGCCATCAGTGGGGGGGCCTACTCCTACGAGCAGTACTTC
NA	NA	TRBJ2-7	TRBV21-1	13	CASSKLRGHEQYF	TGTGCCAGCAGCAAGCTGAGGGGCCACGAGCAGTACTTC
NA	NA	TRBJ1-5	TRBV6-1	16	CASDDIMTWPQQPQHF	TGTGCCAGCGACGACATCATGACCTGGCCACAACAGCCCCAGCATTTT
NA	TRBD2	TRBJ2-2	TRBV5-1	19	CASRLRPGLAGVYTGELFF	TGCGCCAGCAGGCTCCGGCCGGGACTAGCGGGAGTATACACCGGGGAGCTGTTTTTT
NA	NA	TRBJ2-1	TRBV14	16	CASSQGTGRPYNEQFF	TGTGCCAGCAGCCAAGGAACAGGTCGCCCGTACAATGAGCAGTTCTTC
NA	TRBD1	TRBJ1-5	TRBV5-1	14	CASSLQGKGQPQHF	TGCGCCAGCAGCCTACAGGGGAAAGGCCAGCCCCAGCATTTT
few	NA	TRBJ2-7	TRBV10-3	14	CAISESDSDNEQYF	TGTGCCATCAGTGAATCGGACAGTGACAATGAGCAGTACTTC